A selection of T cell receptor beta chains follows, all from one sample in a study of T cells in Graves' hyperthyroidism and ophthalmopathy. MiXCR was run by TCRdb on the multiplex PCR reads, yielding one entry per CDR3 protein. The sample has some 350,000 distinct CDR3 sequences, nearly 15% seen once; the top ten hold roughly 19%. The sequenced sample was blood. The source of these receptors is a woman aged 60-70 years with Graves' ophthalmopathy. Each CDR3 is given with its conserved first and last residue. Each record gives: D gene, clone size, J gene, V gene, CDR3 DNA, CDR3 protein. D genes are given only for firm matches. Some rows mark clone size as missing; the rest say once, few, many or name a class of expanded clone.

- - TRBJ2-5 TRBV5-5 TGTGCCAGCAGCTTGTCATGGAAAGAGACCCAGTACTTC CASSLSWKETQYF
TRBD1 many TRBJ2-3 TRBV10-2 TGCGCCAGCAACTTGGGACAGGGGAGCTCTACGCAGTATTTT CASNLGQGSSTQYF
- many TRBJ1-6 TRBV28 TGTGCCAGCAGACAGGTGAACTATAATTCACCCCTCCACTTT CASRQVNYNSPLHF
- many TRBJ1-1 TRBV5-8 TGTGCCAGCAGCTTGATCCTCGGGTTGAGTGTCTCTGAAGCTTTCTTT CASSLILGLSVSEAFF
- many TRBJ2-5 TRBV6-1 TGTGCCAGCAGCGAAAACCCTGGAGAGACCCAGTACTTC CASSENPGETQYF
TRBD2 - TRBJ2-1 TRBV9 TGTGCCAGCAGCGCCGTAGCGGGAAATTACAATGAGCAGTTCTTC CASSAVAGNYNEQFF
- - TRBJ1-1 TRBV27 TGTGCCAGCAGGCGAACAGTGGGAACTGAAGCTTTCTTT CASRRTVGTEAFF
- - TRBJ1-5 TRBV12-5 TGTGCTAGTGGTCCGCGGCAGCCCCAGCATTTT CASGPRQPQHF
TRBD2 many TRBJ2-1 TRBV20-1 TGCAGTGCTAGAGATCTGGGGACTAGCGGGTGGCGGCGATCTAATGAGCAGTTCTTC CSARDLGTSGWRRSNEQFF
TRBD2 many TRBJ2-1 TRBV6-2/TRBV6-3 TGTGCCAGCAGTTACTGGAGGTTACGGGGGGGCTACAATGAGCAGTTCTTC CASSYWRLRGGYNEQFF
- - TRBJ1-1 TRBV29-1 TGCAGCGCCCGAAGACGGCTGAACACTGAAGCTTTCTTT CSARRRLNTEAFF
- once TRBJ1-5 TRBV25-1 TGTGCCAGCAGTCAAGGGGCAAATCAGCCCCAGCATTTT CASSQGANQPQHF
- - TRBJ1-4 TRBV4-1 TGCGCCAGCAGCCCCTACCGGACTTATAATGAAAAACTGTTTTTT CASSPYRTYNEKLFF
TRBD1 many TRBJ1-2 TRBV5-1 TGCGCCAGCAGCTCCGGACAGGTCGACTATGGCTACACCTTC CASSSGQVDYGYTF
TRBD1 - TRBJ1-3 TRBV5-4 TGTGCCAGCAGCTCTTCCGGGACAGAAAACACCATATATTTT CASSSSGTENTIYF
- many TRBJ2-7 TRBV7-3 TGTGCCAGCAGCTTAGGGGGGGCCGGGTACGAGCAGTACTTC CASSLGGAGYEQYF
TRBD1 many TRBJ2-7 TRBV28 TGTGCCAGCAGTTCCCCTTTAGGGGGCGGCTCCTACGAGCAGTACTTC CASSSPLGGGSYEQYF
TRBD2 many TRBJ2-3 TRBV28 TGTGCCAGCAGGACTAGCGGGAGTATCGCAGATACGCAGTATTTT CASRTSGSIADTQYF
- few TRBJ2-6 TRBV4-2 TGTGCCAGCAGCCAAGGACAGACCTCTGGGGCCAACGTCCTGACTTTC CASSQGQTSGANVLTF
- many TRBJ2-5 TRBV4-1 TGCGCCAGCAGCCAAGGGGGTTTCAGGGAGACCCAGTACTTC CASSQGGFRETQYF
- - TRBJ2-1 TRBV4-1 TGCGCCAGCAGCCAAGCTCTGTTGCCGAACAATGAGCAGTTCTTC CASSQALLPNNEQFF
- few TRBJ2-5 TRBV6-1 TGTGCCAGCAGTGAACAGCAAGAGACCCAGTACTTC CASSEQQETQYF
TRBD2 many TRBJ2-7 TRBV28 TGTGCCAGCAGCCCCCCGACTAGCGTAACCTACGAGCAGTACTTC CASSPPTSVTYEQYF
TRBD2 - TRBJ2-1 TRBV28 TGTGCCAGCAGTCACTCGGCGGGCGGGAGATTTCATGAGCAGTTCTTC CASSHSAGGRFHEQFF
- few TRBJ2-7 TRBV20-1 TGCAGTGCGCCGGCTGGGGGCCCCCACTACGAGCAGTACTTC CSAPAGGPHYEQYF
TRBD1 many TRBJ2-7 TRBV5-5 TGTGCCAGCAGCTTGGGAAGGACAGGGGGCTCCGAGCAGTACTTC CASSLGRTGGSEQYF
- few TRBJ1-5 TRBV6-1 TGTGCCAGCAGGAGGGGAAGGAATCAGCCCCAGCATTTT CASRRGRNQPQHF
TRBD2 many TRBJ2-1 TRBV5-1 TGCGCCAGCAGCTTCGAACCTAGCGGAACGAGCTCCTACAATGAGCAGTTCTTC CASSFEPSGTSSYNEQFF
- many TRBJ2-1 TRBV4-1 TGCGCCAGCAGCCAAGGTACACGCAGGGGCTACAATGAGCAGTTCTTC CASSQGTRRGYNEQFF
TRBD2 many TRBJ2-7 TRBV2 TGTGCCAGCAGGAGGACTAGCGAGGCCCTCGAGCAGTACTTC CASRRTSEALEQYF
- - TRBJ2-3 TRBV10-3 TGTGCCACCAGGTCGGAGAACACAGATACGCAGTATTTT CATRSENTDTQYF
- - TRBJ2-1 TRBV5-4 TGTGCCAGCAGCTTAGGGGGGCCGCGCAATGAGCAGTTCTTC CASSLGGPRNEQFF
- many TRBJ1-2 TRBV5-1 TGCGCCAGCAGCTTCCGGGACGACGGGTATGGCTACACCTTC CASSFRDDGYGYTF
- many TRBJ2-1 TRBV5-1 TGTGCCAGCAGTTCGACTGTCTCCTACAATGAGCAGTTCTTC CASSSTVSYNEQFF
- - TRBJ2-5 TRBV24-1 TGTGCCACCAGTGATTCCGGGACTCACCAAGAGACCCAGTACTTC CATSDSGTHQETQYF
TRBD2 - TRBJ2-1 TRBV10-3 TGTGCCATCAGTGACCCGGGACTAGCGGGGGCCTCCTACAATGAGCAGTTCTTC CAISDPGLAGASYNEQFF
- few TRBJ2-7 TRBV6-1 TGTGCCAGCAGTGAAATCGACGAGCAGTACTTC CASSEIDEQYF
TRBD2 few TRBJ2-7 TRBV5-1 TGCGCCAGCAGCTTAATAACTAGCGGGTCCAACGAGCAGTACTTC CASSLITSGSNEQYF
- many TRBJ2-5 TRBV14 TGTGCCAGCAGCCGATCCCCTAGCGAGACCCAGTACTTC CASSRSPSETQYF
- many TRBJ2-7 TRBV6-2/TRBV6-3 TGTGCCAGCAGTTACTCGGTTGGCGAGCAGTACTTC CASSYSVGEQYF
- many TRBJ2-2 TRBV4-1 TGCGCCAGCAGCCAATGGACGGCGTCCACCGGGGAGCTGTTTTTT CASSQWTASTGELFF
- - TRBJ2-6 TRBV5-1 TGCGCCAGCAGCTTGGGGGAGGCTGGGGCCAACGTCCTGACTTTC CASSLGEAGANVLTF
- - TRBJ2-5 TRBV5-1 TGCGCCAGCAGCTTGTATACTACAGGTCGTGGAGGGGAGACCCAGTACTTC CASSLYTTGRGGETQYF
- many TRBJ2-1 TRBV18 TGTGCCAGCTCACCATTCAGGGATGATGAGCAGTTCTTC CASSPFRDDEQFF
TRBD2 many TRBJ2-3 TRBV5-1 TGCGCCAGCAGCTGGGAGGGGCCCCCAGATACGCAGTATTTT CASSWEGPPDTQYF
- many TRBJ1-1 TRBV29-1 TGCAGCGTTGAAATTCCTGGCTCCAGGGTGGCTTTCTTT CSVEIPGSRVAFF
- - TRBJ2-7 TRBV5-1 TGCGCCAGCAGCTTGGGCTGGGGGCGACACGAGCAGTACTTC CASSLGWGRHEQYF
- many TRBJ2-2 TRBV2 TGTGCCAGCAGTCGAGAGGGATCGGTCTTCAACACCGGGGAGCTGTTTTTT CASSREGSVFNTGELFF